The rows below give T cell receptor beta chains drawn from one sample of a study of OX40 agonist ivuxolimab in advanced cancers. This table comes from immunoSEQ multiplex PCR, and its TCRdb copy is limited to in-frame clones, with some not included. Altogether about 70,000 clones are present, approximately 80% being singletons, with the ten largest covering less than 7.5%. The sample here was CD4+ or CD8+ T cells sorted from blood, taken in a trial of the OX40 agonist ivuxolimab. The source is an adult with an advanced solid tumor such as melanoma, head and neck, liver or kidney cancer. Both conserved end residues are trimmed from each CDR3.

>TRBV5-8|13|TRBJ2-2
ASSFYRVDTGELF
>TRBV7-9|11|TRBJ2-5
ASSTTGSGTQY
>TRBV7-2|13|TRBJ1-5
ASSLAGGITQPQH
>TRBV7-2|11|TRBJ1-1
ASREGARTEAF
>TRBV29-1|12|TRBJ2-1
STRTSGGPDEQF
>TRBV28|12|TRBJ2-7
ASSLGGMSGEQY
>TRBV18|14|TRBJ2-5
ASSLGPPSQGETQY
>TRBV18|12|TRBJ1-1
ASSLRVTGAEAF
>TRBV7-2|13|TRBJ2-4
ASSSAGGPQNIQY
>TRBV6-1|11|TRBJ2-5
ASRIEGGETQY
>TRBV2|12|TRBJ2-1
ASSGQGANNEQF
>TRBV28|13|TRBJ1-5
ASRGSRDFNQPQH
>TRBV19|14|TRBJ1-4
ASSAPGRPTNEKLF
>TRBV5-4|12|TRBJ1-2
ASSLAGTEYGYT
>TRBV19|14|TRBJ2-2
ASSAGATLYTGELF
>TRBV5-1|11|TRBJ2-5
ASSLQGSETQY
>TRBV27|13|TRBJ1-5
ASSLQGNSNQPQH
>TRBV5-4|11|TRBJ1-1
ASSLAGNTEAF
>TRBV7-8|12|TRBJ2-1
ASSFSGGYNEQF
>TRBV27|13|TRBJ1-2
ASSLDSERMDGYT
>TRBV10-1|15|TRBJ2-2
ASSDPGGETNTGELF
>TRBV30|12|TRBJ2-1
ACSIPGAYNEQF
>TRBV30|10|TRBJ1-1
AWVLMGTEAF
>TRBV19|14|TRBJ1-2
ASSIEGTGTNYGYT
>TRBV29-1|11|TRBJ1-5
SVGQGGNQPQH
>TRBV6-6|12|TRBJ1-3
ASTRGGSGNTIY
>TRBV2|14|TRBJ1-2
ASSDWAADSNYGYT
>TRBV29-1|11|TRBJ1-1
SVEGARSTEAF